This entry lists 23 T cell receptor beta chains sequenced from one sample in a study of molecular identifiers for immune sequencing clone quantification. From the PCR reads, TCRdb called clonotypes with MiXCR, one entry per CDR3 protein. This table has hundreds of thousands of distinct CDR3 sequences, 15% to 20% appearing once. The sequenced material came from naive CD8+ T cells from blood, with Jurkat cell RNA spiked in. Subset of the sample: FACS-sorted CD8+CD4-CCR7+CD45RA+ naive T cells. These receptors were obtained from a human donor in good health. Some libraries in this study had Jurkat cell RNA spiked in.

V is TRBV5-6 and J is TRBJ1-1, with no clear D. CDR3 length: 14 amino acids. CDR1 SGHDT and CDR2 YYEEEE come from the germline V gene. V lost 4 bases, J lost 1 base, and 11 bases lay in between. The CDR3 is CASSAEEKNTEAFF. CDR3 coding DNA: TGTGCCAGCAGCGCCGAGGAGAAGAACACTGAAGCTTTCTTT. The full variable domain, in which reference TRBV5-6 and TRBJ1-1 provide the parts outside the CDR3, is DAGVTQSPTHLIKTRGQQVTLRCSPKSGHDTVSWYQQALGQGPQFIFQYYEEEERQRGNFPDRFSGHQFPNYSSELNVNALLLGDSALYLCASSAEEKNTEAFFGQGTRLTVV.

Regarding this clonotype: Just one base apart from a much larger clone, this may be a read error. The chain has TRBV2 and TRBJ2-3; TRBD2 aligns across 11 bases. V was pared by 7 bases and J by 2 bases, with 11 bases of the junction left unmatched. CDR1 is SNHLY and CDR2 is FYNNEI in the germline V gene. CDR3 length equals 17 residues. CDR3 sequence reads: CASMTSGASSYTDTQYF. CDR3 DNA: TGTGCCAGCATGACTAGCGGGGCCTCCTCCTACACAGATACGCAGTATTTT.

This clonotype was seen at least ten times. The DNA of the CDR3 is TGTGCCAGCAGTCCCCGGGACAGGGTTAGTACAGATACGCAGTATTTT. This encodes CASSPRDRVSTDTQYF. The chain uses TRBV12-3 or TRBV12-4 and TRBJ2-3; 9 bases align to TRBD1. The J segment lost 3 bases and the V segment lost 5 bases, leaving 9 bases of the junction unmatched. This CDR3 contains 16 residues.

This clonotype was recorded at least ten times. This chain uses TRBV6-2 or TRBV6-3 with TRBJ2-3; D remains ambiguous. V lost 7 bases and J 0 bases, leaving 14 bases between the germline ends. This CDR3 contains 15 residues. In germline, CDR1 is MNHEY, CDR2 SVGEGT. For the CDR3, the DNA is TGTGCCAGCAAAGACCCTCGCGTAAGCACAGATACGCAGTATTTT. Protein product: CASKDPRVSTDTQYF.

This clonotype was observed a handful of times. A much larger clone lies one base from this, so it may be a read error. The rearrangement links TRBV2 to TRBJ2-3; TRBD2 agrees at 7 bases. Germline lookup yields CDR1 SNHLY and CDR2 FYNNEI. The CDR3 is 16 amino acids. The V gene end was trimmed by 8 bases and the J gene end by 4 bases; junction bases not matched to a gene: 15. The CDR3: CASGHRASGMPDTQYF. Written as DNA, the CDR3 is TGTGCCAGCGGCCACCGGGCCAGCGGGATGCCAGATACGCAGTATTTT.

This clonotype was observed a few times. Here the CDR3 DNA reads TGTGCCAGCAGCCCAACCGCCGGGACAGGGATTCACGGGGAGCTGTTTTTT. Protein sequence: CASSPTAGTGIHGELFF. V usage is TRBV7-9 and J usage is TRBJ2-2; 9 bases fit TRBD1. The germline CDR1 and CDR2 sequences are SEHNR and FQNEAQ (reference sequence). This CDR3 is built from 17 residues. V gave up 5 bases and J gave up 7 bases; unmatched junction bases: 14.

This clonotype came up many times. V and J are TRBV11-2 and TRBJ2-1; 7 bases line up with TRBD1. This CDR3 contains 13 residues. The V and J ends lost 6 bases and 9 bases, in that order; junction bases with no gene match: 8. The germline gives CDR1 SGHAT, CDR2 FQNNGV. CDR3 sequence: CASRPTGSTEQFF. The CDR3 nucleotides are TGTGCCAGCAGGCCGACAGGGTCGACTGAGCAGTTCTTC.

This clonotype appeared many times. This chain joins TRBV6-5 and TRBJ2-7, with 11 nucleotides matching TRBD1. With V trimmed by 7 bases and J by 8 bases, 10 bases remained unmatched. The CDR3 contains 14 residues. CDR1 MNHEY and CDR2 SVGAGI come from the germline V gene. The CDR3 bases are TGTGCCAGCACCAACCGGACAGGGGGCAGGAAGCAGTACTTC. This encodes CASTNRTGGRKQYF.

The gene calls are TRBV6-2 or TRBV6-3 and TRBJ2-1; D perhaps matches TRBD2 (6 bases). The CDR3 is made up of 15 amino acids. CDR1 and CDR2 (germline): MNHEY, SVGEGT. The V end was cut by 5 bases, the J end by 2 bases, with 13 bases between. CDR3 coding DNA: TGTGCCAGCAGTACCCTAGCGACCACCTACAATGAGCAGTTCTTC. This codes for CASSTLATTYNEQFF.

The chain uses TRBV20-1 and TRBJ2-2; 7 bases fit TRBD1. Trimming took 5 bases from V and 4 from J; bases not matched to a gene: 13. Germline values: CDR1 DFQATT, CDR2 SNEGSKA (reference sequence). The CDR3 has 16 residues. The CDR3 sequence is CSALEPDRAFTGELFF. DNA for the CDR3: TGCAGTGCTTTAGAACCTGACAGGGCTTTCACCGGGGAGCTGTTTTTT.

This clonotype was detected a few times. The rearrangement uses TRBV29-1 and TRBJ1-1; 7 bases match TRBD1. CDR3 length: 21 amino acids. Germline V lookup: CDR1 SQVTM, CDR2 ANQGSEA. Trimming at V came to 1 base and at J to 1 base, leaving 24 bases not matched to a gene. CDR3 sequence (DNA): TGCAGCGTTGAAGGGGCCGTTTCTGGGACAGTGGTTTACCCACAGAACACTGAAGCTTTCTTT. Translation: CSVEGAVSGTVVYPQNTEAFF.

CDR3 nucleotide sequence: TGCAGTGCTCGGGACAGCCGCGCCGGGGAGCTGTTTTTT. The encoded protein is CSARDSRAGELFF. This rearrangement joins TRBV20-1 to TRBJ2-2, with 7 positions matching TRBD1. The germline V gene encodes CDR1 DFQATT and CDR2 SNEGSKA (reference sequence). J lost 6 bases, V lost 5 bases, and 6 bases had no gene match. The CDR3 sequence is 13 residues long.

CDR3 residues: CASSLYDAENGYTF. The CDR3 DNA is TGTGCCAGCAGCCTTTACGACGCCGAAAATGGCTACACCTTC. V gene TRBV5-6 combines with J gene TRBJ1-2; no reliable D call. From germline, CDR1 is SGHDT and CDR2 YYEEEE. V gave up 4 bases and J gave up 6 bases, with 16 bases separating them. There are 14 residues in the CDR3.

This clonotype was seen at least ten times. The rearrangement joins TRBV5-6 to TRBJ1-2; no reliable D call. The CDR3 runs 16 residues. Trimming removed 0 bases at V and 8 bases at J, with 20 bases between. Germline values: CDR1 SGHDT, CDR2 YYEEEE. CDR3 coding DNA: TGTGCCAGCAGCTTGGGGCAGATCGTCCCTCCTAGCGGCTACACCTTC. The encoded protein is CASSLGQIVPPSGYTF.

On this clonotype: A much larger clone differs by one base, so this may be a read error. J is TRBJ2-1 and V is TRBV30; 8 bases match TRBD1. The ends lost 3 bases at V and 6 bases at J; junction bases unmatched: 7. The germline V gene encodes CDR1 GTSNPN and CDR2 SVGIG (reference sequence). The CDR3 is 14 residues long. The CDR3 nucleotides are TGTGCCTGGAGCCTGACAGGGGACTGCAATGAGCAGTTCTTC. Its translation is CAWSLTGDCNEQFF.

V is TRBV7-2 and J is TRBJ2-4, with TRBD2 identical over 7 bases. Trimming removed 1 base from V and 8 bases from J; junction bases left unmatched: 8. This CDR3 contains 15 residues. Per germline, CDR1 SGHTA and CDR2 FQGNSA. CDR3 sequence (DNA): TGTGCCAGCAGCTTAGTAGGCAGCCGGGGGGACATTCAGTACTTC. Protein sequence: CASSLVGSRGDIQYF.

This clonotype was seen at least ten times. The chain has TRBV19 and TRBJ2-7; 7 bases are shared with TRBD1. Germline trimming cut 4 bases from V and 7 bases from J; bases unmatched to any gene: 7. Germline CDR1 and CDR2: LNHDA and SQIVND (reference sequence). This CDR3 comprises 13 residues. Written as DNA, the CDR3 is TGTGCCAGTAGTACCGGGACAGCCGAGGAGCAGTACTTC. This codes for CASSTGTAEEQYF.

This clonotype was detected many times. The genes are TRBV2 and TRBJ2-1; weak D call: TRBD2 (5 bases). The CDR3 spans 13 residues. The germline V gene encodes CDR1 SNHLY and CDR2 FYNNEI. The V end lost 7 bases, the J end lost 8 bases, and 15 bases lay between the germline ends. The CDR3 reads CASTGVASDEQFF. CDR3 nucleotides: TGTGCCAGCACCGGGGTAGCTTCCGATGAGCAGTTCTTC.

This clonotype was seen repeatedly, ten times or more. This rearrangement joins TRBV4-1 to TRBJ2-3; the D gene could be TRBD1 or TRBD2 (6 bases each). CDR3 size: 16 residues. The V end was cut by 0 bases, the J end by 2 bases, with 12 bases between. Germline CDR1 and CDR2: MGHRA and YSYEKL. The CDR3 spells CASSQERGASTDTQYF. CDR3 nucleotides: TGCGCCAGCAGCCAAGAGAGGGGGGCATCCACAGATACGCAGTATTTT.

At least ten counts were recorded for this clonotype. V gene TRBV19 combines with J gene TRBJ1-5; no reliable D call. CDR1 is LNHDA and CDR2 is SQIVND in the germline V gene (reference sequence). Trimming removed 5 bases from V and 2 bases from J, with 4 bases in between. The CDR3 length is 12 residues. The CDR3 spells CASSWGNQPQHF. The DNA for the CDR3 is TGTGCCAGTAGTTGGGGCAATCAGCCCCAGCATTTT.

As for this clonotype: Germline is not matched at one junction end, which may reflect a read error. The chain uses TRBV6-2 or TRBV6-3 and TRBJ2-7, with 7 bases that match TRBD1. Germline assignment: CDR1 MNHEY and CDR2 SVGEGT. The CDR3 sequence is 13 residues long. The CDR3, as DNA: TGTGCCAGCAGTCCGGGACAGTTCTACGGGCAGTACTTC. Its translation: CASSPGQFYGQYF.

About this clonotype itself: Possible read error: a much larger clone is one base away. This CDR3 is CASSPGFGTGEPFF. DNA of the CDR3: TGCGCCAGCAGCCCAGGGTTCGGCACCGGGGAGCCGTTTTTT. The rearrangement links TRBV4-1 to TRBJ2-2; possibly TRBD1 or TRBD2 for D (5 bases each). This CDR3 contains 14 residues. Germline assignment: CDR1 MGHRA and CDR2 YSYEKL.

In the case of this clonotype: A much larger clonotype is one base distant, so this may be a read error. The chain combines TRBV5-3 with TRBJ2-7; D perhaps matches TRBD2 (6 bases). TRBV5-3 is classed as an ORF, of uncertain function. This CDR3 is built from 15 residues. The CDR3 is CVSSALNGGPYEQYF. For the CDR3, the DNA is TGTGTCAGCAGCGCACTAAACGGGGGACCCTACGAGCAGTACTTC.